At least ten counts were recorded for the clone carrying this T cell receptor beta chain. Its target is not known. This specimen belongs to a study of CD8 T cells in ankylosing spondylitis. Whole-study results and caveats: Disease-linked clones bore a CD8+ phenotype and were relatively rare in peripheral blood. Blood of patients with ankylosing spondylitis appeared to be characterized by a TCR beta motif of several highly homologous variants.

CDR3 size: 12 residues. CDR1 is SGHAT and CDR2 is FQNNGV in the germline V gene. V lost 5 bases to trimming and J lost 10 bases, with 12 bases between them. TCRdb redid the calling of the 5' RACE reads with MiXCR, one entry per CDR3 protein. The table includes roughly 230,000 distinct CDR3 sequences, roughly 8.2% detected once. Sequencing was carried out using blood, either unsorted or a sorted T cell fraction (not recorded which). This chain joins TRBV11-2 and TRBJ2-1; the D gene is possibly TRBD1 (5 bases). The clonotype was recovered from a female donor with ankylosing spondylitis or in good health (not recorded which). The CDR3 spells CASSPRWGEQFF. For the CDR3, the DNA is TGTGCCAGCAGCCCCCGGTGGGGCGAGCAGTTCTTC.